The following is a T cell receptor (beta chain) sequence with its context. The source of the sample is a study of blood T cell repertoires in COVID-19. Study as a whole: Italy, Spain and the United States were the sources of the convalescent and acute COVID-19 samples.

Here immunoSEQ multiplex PCR was the method, and the copy in TCRdb shows in-frame clones only, minus some. The data show 470,000 or so clones, with 70% to 90% seen just once and almost 2% held by the top ten. Sequenced material: PBMCs or T cells enriched from blood (not recorded which). This TCR derives from a woman aged 18-29 years with acute COVID-19.

CDR3 loop: CASSISLTDTQYF. The CDR3 nucleotides read TGTGCCAGTAGTATATCTCTCACAGATACGCAGTATTTT. This chain connects TRBV19 to TRBJ2-3; D ambiguous. V lost 2 bases and J lost 2, with 5 bases in between. CDR1 LNHDA and CDR2 SQIVND come from the germline V gene (reference sequence). This CDR3 is 13 amino acids long. Using reference TRBV19 and TRBJ2-3 for the parts outside the CDR3, the full variable domain is DGGITQSPKYLFRKEGQNVTLSCEQNLNHDAMYWYRQDPGQGLRLIYYSQIVNDFQKGDIAEGYSVSREKKESFPLTVTSAQKNPTAFYLCASSISLTDTQYFGPGTRLTVL.